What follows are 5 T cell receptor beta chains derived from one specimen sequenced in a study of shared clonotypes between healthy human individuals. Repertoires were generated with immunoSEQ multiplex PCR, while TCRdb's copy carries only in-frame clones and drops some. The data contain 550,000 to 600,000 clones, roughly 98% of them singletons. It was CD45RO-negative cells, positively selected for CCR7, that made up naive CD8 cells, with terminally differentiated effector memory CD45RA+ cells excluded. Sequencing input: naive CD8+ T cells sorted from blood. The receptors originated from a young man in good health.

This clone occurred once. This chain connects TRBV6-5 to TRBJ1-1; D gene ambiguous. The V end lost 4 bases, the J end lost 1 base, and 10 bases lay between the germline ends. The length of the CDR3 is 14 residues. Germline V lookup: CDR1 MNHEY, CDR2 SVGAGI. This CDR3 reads CASSFSDGNTEAFF. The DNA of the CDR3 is TGTGCCAGCAGTTTTTCAGATGGGAACACTGAAGCTTTCTTT.

CDR3 nucleotide sequence: TGTGCCAGCCGCCGGGATCTCGACTACGAGCAGTACTTC. Its translation is CASRRDLDYEQYF. This rearrangement joins TRBV6-5 to TRBJ2-7, with a tentative D call TRBD2 (5 bases). This CDR3 has 13 residues. Trimming cost V 8 bases and J 3 bases, with 14 bases left between them. In germline, CDR1 is MNHEY, CDR2 SVGAGI.

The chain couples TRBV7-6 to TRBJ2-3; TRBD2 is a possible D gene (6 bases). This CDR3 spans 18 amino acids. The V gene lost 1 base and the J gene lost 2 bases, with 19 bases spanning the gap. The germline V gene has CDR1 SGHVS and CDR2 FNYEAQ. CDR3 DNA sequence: TGTGCCAGCAGCTTAGGGTTGGGGGGACGGACACTCACAGATACGCAGTATTTT. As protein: CASSLGLGGRTLTDTQYF.

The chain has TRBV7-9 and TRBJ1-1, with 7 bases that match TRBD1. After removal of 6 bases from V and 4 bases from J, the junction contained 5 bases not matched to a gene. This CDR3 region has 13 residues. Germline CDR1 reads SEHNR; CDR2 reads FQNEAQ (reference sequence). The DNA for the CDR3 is TGTGCCAGCAGGGAAGGGGGCATCACTGAAGCTTTCTTT. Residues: CASREGGITEAFF.

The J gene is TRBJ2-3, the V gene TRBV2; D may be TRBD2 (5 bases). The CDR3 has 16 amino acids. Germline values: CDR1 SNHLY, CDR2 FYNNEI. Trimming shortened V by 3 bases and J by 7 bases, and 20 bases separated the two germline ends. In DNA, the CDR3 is TGTGCCAGCAGTGAGGGAGCCCTTGGTGTCTCATATACGCAGTATTTT. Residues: CASSEGALGVSYTQYF.